A selection of T cell receptor beta chains follows, all from one sample in a study of radiotherapy plus CTLA-4 blockade in lung cancer. The data were produced by immunoSEQ multiplex PCR, yet TCRdb's version contains in-frame clones alone and is incomplete. Counted here are 90,000 or so clones, around 86% occurring once; the ten biggest clones make up 2% to 2.5%. The material sequenced was peripheral blood, taken from a patient treated with radiotherapy plus ipilimumab. The source is a human donor with non-small cell lung cancer who had a partial response to radiotherapy plus ipilimumab. The CDR3 runs from the conserved cysteine through the conserved F or W. A D gene is named only where the DNA matches it firmly.

V: TRBV27
D: TRBD2
J: TRBJ2-1
CDR3: CASRRTSGAYYNEQFF
DNA: TGTGCCAGCAGGCGGACTAGCGGGGCCTACTACAATGAGCAGTTCTTC

V: TRBV7-9
D: NA
J: TRBJ1-4
CDR3: CASSSITEKLFF
DNA: TGTGCCAGCAGCTCCATTACAGAAAAACTGTTTTTT

V: TRBV5-1
D: TRBD2
J: TRBJ2-5
CDR3: CASSWNGGEETQYF
DNA: TGCGCCAGCAGCTGGAACGGGGGGGAAGAGACCCAGTACTTC

V: TRBV5-4
D: TRBD2
J: TRBJ2-7
CDR3: CASSPGTSEITGYEQYF
DNA: TGTGCCAGCAGTCCTGGGACTAGCGAGATTACTGGGTACGAGCAGTACTTC

V: TRBV18
D: TRBD1
J: TRBJ2-1
CDR3: CASSLMTGATYNEQFF
DNA: TGTGCCAGCTCACTTATGACAGGGGCGACCTACAATGAGCAGTTCTTC

V: TRBV28
D: NA
J: TRBJ1-1
CDR3: CASSTWASASEAFF
DNA: TGTGCCAGCAGTACTTGGGCTTCAGCCTCTGAAGCTTTCTTT

V: TRBV2
D: TRBD2
J: TRBJ2-1
CDR3: CASSGRSGRGNEQFF
DNA: TGTGCCAGCAGTGGGCGTAGCGGGAGGGGCAATGAGCAGTTCTTC

V: TRBV5-4
D: TRBD2
J: TRBJ2-1
CDR3: CASSRSGRANNEQFF
DNA: TGTGCCAGCAGCCGGAGCGGGAGGGCCAACAATGAGCAGTTCTTC

V: TRBV4-1
D: TRBD1
J: TRBJ1-1
CDR3: CASSPDRANTEAFF
DNA: TGCGCCAGCAGCCCGGACAGGGCGAACACTGAAGCTTTCTTT

V: TRBV7-8
D: NA
J: TRBJ1-1
CDR3: CASSLASGSTEAFF
DNA: TGTGCCAGCAGCTTAGCTTCGGGAAGCACTGAAGCTTTCTTT

V: TRBV5-6
D: NA
J: TRBJ1-6
CDR3: CASSLRTDYNSPLHF
DNA: TGTGCCAGCAGCTTGCGGACAGACTATAATTCACCCCTCCACTTT

V: TRBV6-5
D: NA
J: TRBJ1-1
CDR3: CASRYQGEATEAFF
DNA: TGTGCCAGCAGATATCAGGGTGAAGCCACTGAAGCTTTCTTT

V: TRBV14
D: NA
J: TRBJ2-2
CDR3: CASTPQGGTNTGELFF
DNA: TGTGCCAGTACACCCCAGGGAGGTACGAACACCGGGGAGCTGTTTTTT